This TCR beta chain was sequenced in a study of PD-1 blockade in classical Hodgkin lymphoma. Study results and limitations: Reasons behind the repertoire differences stay unclear, perhaps disease activity or earlier therapy. Exclusion was the outcome for patients who began nivolumab under 1 year after ASCT. According to reports, newly diagnosed patients had lower baseline TCR diversity than healthy donors, and relapsed/refractory patients had lower baseline TCR diversity still.

Every patient had relapsed following autologous stem cell transplantation, and cohorts differed in brentuximab vedotin exposure. Patients reached a best response of complete response, partial response or progressive disease. The germline V gene has CDR1 MNHEY and CDR2 SMNVEV (reference sequence). This CDR3 region has 13 residues. Trimming took 6 bases from V and 9 from J, leaving 17 bases between them. Profiled with immunoSEQ multiplex PCR; TCRdb holds only in-frame clones, not every one. The sample records around 13,000 clones, less than 90% being singletons. This clone was found once. The antigen remains undetermined.

This receptor was taken from a human donor with classical Hodgkin lymphoma. Source: peripheral blood mononuclear cells (PBMCs), taken at baseline. V is TRBV27 and J is TRBJ1-1, with D possibly being TRBD1 (5 bases). The CDR3 nucleotides are TGTGCCAGCAGACCTGGGCGCGGGGCCAAAGCTTTCTTT. It is translated as CASRPGRGAKAFF.